This record looks at one T cell receptor (beta chain) sequence and its context. This sample is part of a study of T-cell reconstitution after alpha-beta-depleted transplantation in children. Construction of the TCRbeta library involved unique molecular identifiers. TCRdb re-called the PCR reads with MiXCR, one entry per CDR3 protein. This table holds roughly 610,000 distinct CDR3 sequences, 8% to 11% found once. The CDR3 consists of 15 residues. The germline V and J ends were trimmed by 7 bases and 1 base, with 17 bases remaining between them. Germline CDR1 is SQVTM and CDR2 is ANQGSEA. The sequence was collected from a human donor who donated a stem cell graft to a child with acute myeloid leukemia. The material was PBMCs from the stem cell graft donor, obtained from the stem cell graft. The rearrangement links TRBV29-1 to TRBJ2-1; weak D call: TRBD2 (6 bases). CDR3 amino acids: CSAKRAGISYNEQFF. The CDR3 nucleotides are TGCAGCGCTAAACGGGCGGGAATATCCTACAATGAGCAGTTCTTC.